Listed here are 29 T cell receptor beta chains from one sample, sequenced in a study of CD8 T cells in Susac syndrome. The authors reverse transcribed roughly 0.5 to 1 ug RNA with random hexamers. TCRdb reprocessed the immunoSEQ multiplex PCR reads with MiXCR, giving one entry per CDR3 protein. The repertoire holds some 160,000 distinct CDR3 sequences, around 92% seen once, with approximately 0.075% in the top ten. What was sequenced was CD4+ T cells from PBMCs. The receptors stem from a human donor in good health.

The chain uses TRBV6-2 or TRBV6-3 and TRBJ2-6; D might be TRBD1 or TRBD2, each matching 5 bases. Trimming took off 8 bases at V and 3 bases at J, with 14 bases between the two ends. Germline CDR1 is MNHEY and CDR2 is SVGEGT. The CDR3 runs to 15 residues. Here the CDR3 reads CASHGGGSGANVLTF. The CDR3 bases are TGTGCCAGCCACGGTGGGGGAAGTGGGGCCAACGTCCTGACTTTC.

The rearrangement joins TRBV15 to TRBJ1-2; D unresolved. This CDR3 is 14 amino acids long. V lost 0 bases to trimming and J lost 5 bases, with 10 bases between them. In germline, CDR1 is LNHNV, CDR2 YYDKDF (reference sequence). CDR3: CATSRERVSYGYTF. The CDR3 bases are TGTGCCACCAGCAGAGAAAGGGTCTCATATGGCTACACCTTC.

This clonotype showed up just once. The V gene is TRBV5-1, the J gene TRBJ2-3; 9 nucleotides line up with TRBD2. The germline gives CDR1 SGHRS, CDR2 YFSETQ. The CDR3 runs to 13 residues. J lost 4 bases, V lost 6 bases, and 3 bases had no gene match. CDR3 coding DNA: TGCGCCAGCAAGGTAGCGGGGGCAGATACGCAGTATTTT. Its protein product is CASKVAGADTQYF. Together with reference TRBV5-1 and TRBJ2-3, the CDR3 gives the full variable domain: KAGVTQTPRYLIKTRGQQVTLSCSPISGHRSVSWYQQTPGQGLQFLFEYFSETQRNKGNFPGRFSGRQFSNSRSEMNVSTLELGDSALYLCASKVAGADTQYFGPGTRLTVL.

The rearrangement joins TRBV5-1 to TRBJ2-7, with D unresolved. CDR1 and CDR2 from the germline V gene are SGHRS and YFSETQ. CDR3 length equals 12 residues. Trimming removed 2 bases from V and 7 bases from J, with 10 bases in between. CDR3: CASSFSLGEQYF. The CDR3 DNA sequence: TGCGCCAGCAGCTTCAGTCTCGGAGAGCAGTACTTC.

This clonotype was detected once. The genes are TRBV13 and TRBJ2-2; 7 nucleotides align to TRBD2. From germline, CDR1 is PRHDT and CDR2 FYEKMQ (reference sequence). Trimming took 3 bases from V and 2 from J; bases not matched to a gene: 9. The CDR3 is 17 residues long. This chain's CDR3 is CASSLGGRARNTGELFF. The CDR3 DNA sequence: TGTGCCAGCAGCTTGGGGGGGAGGGCCCGAAACACCGGGGAGCTGTTTTTT.

The J gene is TRBJ2-5, the V gene TRBV9, with TRBD2 matching 11 bases. There are 14 residues in the CDR3. Trimming removed 5 bases from V and 3 bases from J; junction bases left unmatched: 3. Germline-derived CDR1 and CDR2 are SGDLS and YYNGEE. The CDR3 nucleotides read TGTGCCAGCAGACGGGGACTAGCGGAAGAGACCCAGTACTTC. Protein: CASRRGLAEETQYF.

The chain uses TRBV7-2 and TRBJ1-5; unclear D gene. V lost 6 bases and J 6 bases, leaving 12 bases between the germline ends. The CDR3 has 13 amino acids. Germline assignment: CDR1 SGHTA and CDR2 FQGNSA. The CDR3 is CASSTRTGQPQHF. The CDR3 bases are TGTGCCAGCAGTACTCGGACTGGTCAGCCCCAGCATTTT.

The chain recombines TRBV5-4 with TRBJ2-1; 7 positions match TRBD2. With 0 bases clipped from V and 5 bases from J, the junction kept 11 bases outside the gene matches. This CDR3 is 17 amino acids long. The V gene's germline CDR1 is SGHNT and CDR2 YYREEE (reference sequence). The CDR3 DNA reads TGTGCCAGCAGCTTGGCCAAAGCAGCGGGAAAGAACAATGAGCAGTTCTTC. This gives the protein CASSLAKAAGKNNEQFF.

The chain is built from TRBV13 and TRBJ1-6; D uncertain. This CDR3 contains 15 residues. Per the germline V gene, CDR1 is PRHDT and CDR2 is FYEKMQ (reference sequence). V was shortened by 10 bases and J by 0 bases, with 13 bases between the two germline ends. The CDR3 loop is CATSSGSSYNSPLHF. The CDR3 DNA follows: TGTGCCACCTCTAGTGGCAGCTCCTATAATTCACCCCTCCACTTT.

The chain is built from TRBV5-1 and TRBJ2-3; D not resolved. The V and J ends lost 6 bases and 2 bases respectively, with 16 bases between them. Germline-derived CDR1 and CDR2 are SGHRS and YFSETQ. This CDR3 region has 15 residues. This CDR3 reads CASKLPLDLTDTQYF. The CDR3 region has the DNA TGCGCCAGCAAACTCCCCTTAGATCTCACAGATACGCAGTATTTT.

The rearrangement joins TRBV20-1 to TRBJ2-1, with TRBD2 matching over 12 bases. Germline assignment: CDR1 DFQATT and CDR2 SNEGSKA (reference sequence). With V trimmed by 3 bases and J by 4 bases, 4 bases remained unmatched. CDR3 length: 15 amino acids. The CDR3 nucleotides are TGCAGTGCTAGTCCGGGACTAGCGGGTTACAATGAGCAGTTCTTC. Encoded protein: CSASPGLAGYNEQFF.

V is TRBV11-1 and J is TRBJ2-1; tentative D call: TRBD2 (6 bases). Between the trimmed V and J ends, which lost 4 bases and 2 bases, there was a span of 15 bases. The CDR3 runs 16 residues. Germline loops: CDR1 SGHAT, CDR2 FQDESV (reference sequence). The CDR3 DNA follows: TGTGCCAGCAGCTCTAACCTACGGGGGACCTACAATGAGCAGTTCTTC. It encodes CASSSNLRGTYNEQFF.

The chain couples TRBV29-1 to TRBJ2-2; D unresolved. The V end lost 4 bases, the J end lost 2 bases, and 20 bases lay between the germline ends. Germline V CDR1 and CDR2: SQVTM, ANQGSEA. This CDR3 has 17 amino acids. The CDR3 nucleotides read TGCAGCGTTGCTCGTCTATCGACGTTAAGCAACACCGGGGAGCTGTTTTTT. This translates into CSVARLSTLSNTGELFF.

As DNA, the CDR3 is TGTGCCAGCAGCCCGGGACTTACCCAAGAGACCCAGTACTTC. As protein: CASSPGLTQETQYF. This chain connects TRBV7-7 to TRBJ2-5; tentatively, D is TRBD2 (6 bases). This CDR3 is 14 amino acids long. Trimming took off 5 bases at V and 1 base at J, with 11 bases between the two ends. The germline gives CDR1 SSHAT, CDR2 FNYEAQ (reference sequence).

The rearrangement uses TRBV5-4 and TRBJ2-7, with D possibly TRBD1 on 6 matching bases. Germline loops: CDR1 SGHNT, CDR2 YYREEE (reference sequence). The V gene lost 1 base and the J gene lost 3 bases, with 14 bases spanning the gap. CDR3 length: 15 amino acids. The CDR3 spells CASSLTGTSGYEQYF. The CDR3 coding sequence is TGTGCCAGCAGCTTGACCGGGACAAGCGGCTACGAGCAGTACTTC.

The chain uses TRBV27 and TRBJ2-3; 8 nucleotides align to TRBD1. Trimming cost V 8 bases and J 1 base; bases outside gene matches: 2. The CDR3 totals 13 residues. The germline V gene encodes CDR1 MNHEY and CDR2 SMNVEV (reference sequence). DNA of the CDR3: TGTGCCAGCGCGGACAGGGGCACAGATACGCAGTATTTT. Amino acid sequence: CASADRGTDTQYF.

This chain links TRBV18 with TRBJ2-5, with TRBD1 matching over 11 bases. The CDR3 is 15 residues long. Germline values: CDR1 KGHSH, CDR2 LQKENI. V dropped 4 bases and J dropped 5; count of bases not matched to a gene: 6. CDR3 region: CASSLWTGGRETQYF. CDR3 DNA sequence: TGTGCCAGCTCACTCTGGACAGGGGGCCGGGAGACCCAGTACTTC. The entire variable domain, with the rest obtained from reference TRBV18 and TRBJ2-5, is as follows: NAGVMQNPRHLVRRRGQEARLRCSPMKGHSHVYWYRQLPEEGLKFMVYLQKENIIDESGMPKERFSAEFPKEGPSILRIQQVVRGDSAAYFCASSLWTGGRETQYFGPGTRLLVL.

The chain employs TRBV28 and TRBJ1-1; 7 nucleotides agree with TRBD1. This CDR3 comprises 14 residues. Germline values: CDR1 MDHEN, CDR2 SYDVKM. V was clipped by 6 bases and J by 1 base; unmatched bases: 5. The CDR3 sequence: CASSQPGGNTEAFF. DNA for the CDR3: TGTGCCAGCAGCCAACCAGGGGGGAACACTGAAGCTTTCTTT.

The V gene is TRBV6-6, the J gene TRBJ1-1, with D possibly being TRBD1 (5 bases). The germline CDR1 and CDR2 sequences are MNHNY and SVGAGI (reference sequence). The CDR3 totals 15 residues. The V end lost 2 bases, the J end lost 5 bases, and 15 bases lay between the germline ends. This CDR3 reads CASSYGGGGRTEAFF. CDR3 coding DNA: TGTGCCAGCAGTTACGGTGGGGGGGGGAGGACTGAAGCTTTCTTT.

The chain combines TRBV18 with TRBJ1-2; no firm D call. Germline V gives CDR1 KGHSH, CDR2 LQKENI. The CDR3 has 12 residues. V lost 2 bases and J lost 7, with 8 bases in between. This CDR3 reads CASSPGRTGYTF. The CDR3 coding sequence is TGTGCCAGCTCACCAGGAAGGACTGGCTACACCTTC. Together with reference TRBV18 and TRBJ1-2, the CDR3 gives the full variable domain: NAGVMQNPRHLVRRRGQEARLRCSPMKGHSHVYWYRQLPEEGLKFMVYLQKENIIDESGMPKERFSAEFPKEGPSILRIQQVVRGDSAAYFCASSPGRTGYTFGSGTRLTVV.

V and J are TRBV20-1 and TRBJ2-7, with 7 bases lining up with TRBD1. The V gene's germline CDR1 is DFQATT and CDR2 SNEGSKA (reference sequence). The V segment lost 6 bases and the J segment 5 bases; nucleotides outside the gene matches: 7. The length of the CDR3 is 12 residues. CDR3 amino acids: CSARQGIHEQYF. CDR3 sequence (DNA): TGCAGTGCCCGACAGGGAATCCACGAGCAGTACTTC.

The chain uses TRBV18 and TRBJ1-1; no clear D gene. Trimming took off 2 bases at V and 2 bases at J, with 9 bases between the two ends. The length of the CDR3 is 14 residues. The germline gives CDR1 KGHSH, CDR2 LQKENI. The CDR3 region is CASSPNGRNTEAFF. Here the CDR3 DNA reads TGTGCCAGCTCACCAAACGGTCGTAACACTGAAGCTTTCTTT.

The genes are TRBV6-2 or TRBV6-3 and TRBJ1-5, with a weak D call TRBD1 (6 bases). In germline, CDR1 is MNHEY, CDR2 SVGEGT. Trimming took 7 bases from V and 1 from J, leaving 11 bases between them. The CDR3 is made up of 14 amino acids. The CDR3: CASTLGASNQPQHF. In DNA, the CDR3 is TGTGCCAGCACCCTGGGGGCGAGCAATCAGCCCCAGCATTTT.

The CDR3 reads CASSQDLKGHRYEQYF. The CDR3 region has the DNA TGTGCCAGCAGCCAAGATCTCAAGGGGCACAGGTACGAGCAGTACTTC. V gene TRBV3-1 combines with J gene TRBJ2-7, with D tentatively TRBD1 (5 bases). The length of the CDR3 is 16 residues. V lost 0 bases and J 4 bases, leaving 16 bases between the germline ends. The V gene's germline CDR1 is LGHDT and CDR2 YNNKEL (reference sequence).

The rearrangement joins TRBV7-2 to TRBJ2-7; perhaps D is TRBD1 or TRBD2 (6 bases each). Germline lookup yields CDR1 SGHTA and CDR2 FQGNSA. The CDR3 is made up of 15 amino acids. With 5 bases removed from V and 1 base from J, the gap between germline ends came to 15 bases. Here the CDR3 DNA reads TGTGCCAGCAGCCCAGGGGCGGGGAGGTCCTACGAGCAGTACTTC. Residues: CASSPGAGRSYEQYF.

The chain's CDR3 is CASTGFEDTQYF. CDR3 in DNA: TGCGCCAGCACCGGCTTTGAAGATACGCAGTATTTT. J is TRBJ2-3 and V is TRBV10-2; D is unclear. CDR1 and CDR2 (germline): WSHSY, SAAADI. Trimming took off 7 bases at V and 5 bases at J, with 10 bases between the two ends. The CDR3 covers 12 residues.

The chain has TRBV29-1 and TRBJ2-5, with D possibly being TRBD1 or TRBD2 (6 bases each). Trimming left V 2 bases short and J 5 bases short, with 15 bases between. Per germline, CDR1 SQVTM and CDR2 ANQGSEA. The CDR3 is 14 amino acids. As DNA, the CDR3 is TGCAGCGTTGAAAAACGGGGGCCCGGGGAGACCCAGTACTTC. Encoded protein: CSVEKRGPGETQYF.

This chain joins TRBV3-1 and TRBJ1-1; D not certain. The V end was cut by 0 bases, the J end by 12 bases, with 11 bases between. The CDR3 consists of 12 residues. Germline V CDR1 and CDR2: LGHDT, YNNKEL (reference sequence). This chain's CDR3 is CASSQDIERSFF. Written as DNA, the CDR3 is TGTGCCAGCAGCCAAGATATCGAGAGGTCTTTCTTT.

This clonotype appeared once. The V and J genes are TRBV20-1 and TRBJ1-3; possibly TRBD1 for D (5 bases). The CDR3 is 14 residues long. The V end was cut by 0 bases, the J end by 4 bases, with 10 bases between. Germline V gene data show CDR1 as DFQATT and CDR2 as SNEGSKA (reference sequence). CDR3 protein: CSARDQGQGNTIYF. As DNA, the CDR3 is TGCAGTGCTAGAGATCAGGGTCAGGGAAACACCATATATTTT.